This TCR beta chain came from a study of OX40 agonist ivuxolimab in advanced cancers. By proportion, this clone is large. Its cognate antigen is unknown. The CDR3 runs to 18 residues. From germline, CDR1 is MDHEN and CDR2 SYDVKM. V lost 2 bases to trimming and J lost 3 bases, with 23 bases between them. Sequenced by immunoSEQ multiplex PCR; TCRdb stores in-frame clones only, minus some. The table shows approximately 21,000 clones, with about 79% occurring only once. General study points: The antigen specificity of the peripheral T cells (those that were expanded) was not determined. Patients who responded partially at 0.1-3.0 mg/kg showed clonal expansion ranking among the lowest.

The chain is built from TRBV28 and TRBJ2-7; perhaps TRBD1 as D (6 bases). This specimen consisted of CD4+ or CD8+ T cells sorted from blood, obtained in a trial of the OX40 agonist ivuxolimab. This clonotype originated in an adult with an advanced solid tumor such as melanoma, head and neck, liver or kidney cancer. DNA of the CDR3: TGTGCCAGCAGTTTAGGCCCGGACAGTGATCAAGGTGACTACGAGCAGTACTTC. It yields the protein CASSLGPDSDQGDYEQYF.